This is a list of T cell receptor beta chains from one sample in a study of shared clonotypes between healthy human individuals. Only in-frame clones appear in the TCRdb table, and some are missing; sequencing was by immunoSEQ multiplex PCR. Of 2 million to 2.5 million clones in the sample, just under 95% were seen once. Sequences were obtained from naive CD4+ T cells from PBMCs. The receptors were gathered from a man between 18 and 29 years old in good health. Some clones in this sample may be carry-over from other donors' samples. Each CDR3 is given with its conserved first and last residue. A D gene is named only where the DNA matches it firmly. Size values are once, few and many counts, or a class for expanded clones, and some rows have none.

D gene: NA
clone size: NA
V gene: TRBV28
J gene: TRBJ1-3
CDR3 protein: CASKEWEDSGNTIYF
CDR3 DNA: TGTGCCAGCAAAGAGTGGGAGGACTCTGGAAACACCATATATTTT

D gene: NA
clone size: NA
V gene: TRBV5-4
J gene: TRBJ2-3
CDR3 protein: CASSPGLSGTQYF
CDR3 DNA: TGTGCCAGCAGCCCGGGACTCTCCGGGACGCAGTATTTT

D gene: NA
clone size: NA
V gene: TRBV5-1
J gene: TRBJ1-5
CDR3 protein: CASSGTAGGPQHF
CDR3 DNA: TGCGCCAGCAGCGGGACGGCCGGGGGGCCCCAGCATTTT

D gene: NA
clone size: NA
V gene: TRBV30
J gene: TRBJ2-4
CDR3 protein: CAWSVPGRGLGDIQYF
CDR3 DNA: TGTGCCTGGAGTGTACCGGGGCGGGGGCTTGGGGACATTCAGTACTTC

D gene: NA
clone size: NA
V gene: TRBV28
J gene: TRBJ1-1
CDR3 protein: CASSDSGTSAFF
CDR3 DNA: TGTGCCAGCAGTGATTCCGGGACATCAGCTTTCTTT

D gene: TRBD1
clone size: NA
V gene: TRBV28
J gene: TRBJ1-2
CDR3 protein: CASSVTGLNYGYTF
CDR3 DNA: TGTGCCAGCAGTGTGACAGGGCTTAACTATGGCTACACCTTC

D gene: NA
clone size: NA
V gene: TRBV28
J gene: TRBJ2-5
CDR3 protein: CASSLVTGEQYF
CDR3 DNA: TGTGCCAGCAGCCTTGTTACGGGAGAGCAGTACTTC

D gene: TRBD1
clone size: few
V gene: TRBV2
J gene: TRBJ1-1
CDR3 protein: CASSEAGQGLNTEAFF
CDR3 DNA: TGTGCCAGCAGTGAAGCGGGACAGGGTTTGAACACTGAAGCTTTCTTT

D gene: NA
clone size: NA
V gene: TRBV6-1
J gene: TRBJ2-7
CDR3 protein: CASRNRRDSYEQYF
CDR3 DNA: TGTGCCAGCAGAAACAGGCGAGACTCCTACGAGCAGTACTTC

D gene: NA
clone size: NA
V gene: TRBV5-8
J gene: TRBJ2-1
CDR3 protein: CASSLNRREQFF
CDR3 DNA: TGTGCCAGCAGCTTGAACCGCCGTGAGCAGTTCTTC

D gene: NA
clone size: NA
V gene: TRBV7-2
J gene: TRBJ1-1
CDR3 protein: CASSLGATEAFF
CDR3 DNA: TGTGCCAGCAGCTTAGGGGCCACTGAAGCTTTCTTT

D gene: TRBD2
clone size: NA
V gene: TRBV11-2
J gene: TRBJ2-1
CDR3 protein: CASSSQRGLAGGFEQFF
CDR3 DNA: TGTGCCAGCAGCTCACAGAGGGGGCTAGCGGGAGGTTTTGAGCAGTTCTTC

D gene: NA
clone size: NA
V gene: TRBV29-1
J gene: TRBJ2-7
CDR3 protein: CSVEDAQGLHDF
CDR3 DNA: TGCAGCGTTGAAGATGCCCAGGGCCTACACGACTTC

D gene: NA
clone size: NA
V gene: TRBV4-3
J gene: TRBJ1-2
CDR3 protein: CASSQDFQSHRAGYTF
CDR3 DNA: TGCGCCAGCAGCCAAGATTTCCAGTCCCATAGGGCGGGCTACACCTTC

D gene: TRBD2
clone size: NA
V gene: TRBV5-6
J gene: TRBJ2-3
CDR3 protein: CASSLALAGPTDTQYF
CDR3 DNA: TGTGCCAGCAGCTTGGCTCTAGCGGGACCCACAGATACGCAGTATTTT

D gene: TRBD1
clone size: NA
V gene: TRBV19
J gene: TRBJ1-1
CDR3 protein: CASSYGQGQPIRGGGEAFF
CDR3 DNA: TGTGCCAGTAGTTATGGACAGGGCCAACCGATCCGGGGAGGAGGTGAAGCTTTCTTT

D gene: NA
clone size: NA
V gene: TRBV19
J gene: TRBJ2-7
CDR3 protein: CASSIDPGTYEQYF
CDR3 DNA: TGTGCCAGTAGTATAGATCCAGGAACCTACGAGCAGTACTTC

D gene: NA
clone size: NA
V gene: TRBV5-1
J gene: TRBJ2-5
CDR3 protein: CASSLVPGDQKTQYF
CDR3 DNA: TGCGCCAGCAGCTTGGTCCCGGGGGACCAGAAGACCCAGTACTTC

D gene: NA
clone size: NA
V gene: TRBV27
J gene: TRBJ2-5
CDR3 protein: CASSRNPTALETQYF
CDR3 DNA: TGTGCCAGCAGTCGGAACCCGACAGCGCTCGAGACCCAGTACTTC

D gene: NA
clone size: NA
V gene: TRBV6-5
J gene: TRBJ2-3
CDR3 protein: CASSYKGSATDTQYF
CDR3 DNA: TGTGCCAGCAGTTACAAAGGTAGCGCGACAGATACGCAGTATTTT

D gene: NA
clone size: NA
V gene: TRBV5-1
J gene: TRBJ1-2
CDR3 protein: CASSPEGGRLGYTF
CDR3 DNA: TGCGCCAGCAGCCCGGAGGGGGGGCGCTTGGGCTACACCTTC

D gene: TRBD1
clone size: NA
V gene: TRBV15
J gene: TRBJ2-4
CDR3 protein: CATSDSTRDRALAKNIQYF
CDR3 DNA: TGTGCCACCAGCGATAGTACCAGGGACAGGGCCCTAGCCAAAAACATTCAGTACTTC

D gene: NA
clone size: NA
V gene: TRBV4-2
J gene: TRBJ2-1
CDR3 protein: CASSQVYEPYNEQFF
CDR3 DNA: TGTGCCAGCAGCCAAGTGTACGAACCCTACAATGAGCAGTTCTTC

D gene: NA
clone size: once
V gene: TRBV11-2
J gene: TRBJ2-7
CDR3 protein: CASTALHEQYF
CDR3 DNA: TGTGCCAGCACAGCACTCCACGAGCAGTACTTC

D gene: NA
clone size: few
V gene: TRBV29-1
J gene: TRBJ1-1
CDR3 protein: CSVGTGYMNTEAFF
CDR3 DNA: TGCAGCGTTGGAACAGGGTACATGAACACTGAAGCTTTCTTT

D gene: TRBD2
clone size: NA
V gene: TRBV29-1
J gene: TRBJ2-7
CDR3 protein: CSVQGLAGARVEQYF
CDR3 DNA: TGCAGCGTTCAGGGACTAGCGGGAGCAAGGGTCGAGCAGTACTTC

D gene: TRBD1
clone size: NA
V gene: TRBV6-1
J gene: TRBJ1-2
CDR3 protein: CASALRDRGGYGYTF
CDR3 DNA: TGTGCCAGTGCCCTCCGAGACAGGGGAGGCTATGGCTACACCTTC

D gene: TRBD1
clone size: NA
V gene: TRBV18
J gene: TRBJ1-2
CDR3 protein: CASSLDRETPYGYTF
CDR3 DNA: TGTGCCAGCTCGTTGGACAGGGAGACCCCCTACGGCTACACCTTC

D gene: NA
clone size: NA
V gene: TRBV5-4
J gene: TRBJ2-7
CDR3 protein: CASSFGPTMSPYEQYF
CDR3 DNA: TGTGCCAGCAGCTTTGGCCCGACTATGTCACCCTACGAGCAGTACTTC

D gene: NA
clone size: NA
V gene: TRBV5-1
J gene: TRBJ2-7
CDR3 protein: CASSLGVGEQYF
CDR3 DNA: TGCGCCAGCAGCTTGGGGGTGGGTGAGCAGTACTTC

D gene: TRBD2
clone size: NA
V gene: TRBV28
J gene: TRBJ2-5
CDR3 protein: CASRGWEGKRTQYF
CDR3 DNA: TGTGCCAGCAGGGGGTGGGAGGGCAAGAGGACCCAGTACTTC

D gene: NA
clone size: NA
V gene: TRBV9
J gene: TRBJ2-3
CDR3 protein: CATRPGGADTQYF
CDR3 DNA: TGTGCCACCAGGCCGGGCGGGGCAGATACGCAGTATTTT

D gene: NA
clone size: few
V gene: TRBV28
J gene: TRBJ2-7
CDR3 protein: CASSRRGITYEQYF
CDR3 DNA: TGTGCCAGCAGCCGCCGGGGGATCACCTACGAGCAGTACTTC

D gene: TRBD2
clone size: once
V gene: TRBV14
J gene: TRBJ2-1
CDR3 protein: CASSQASSGSFYNEQFF
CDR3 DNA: TGTGCCAGCAGCCAGGCCTCTAGCGGGAGTTTCTACAATGAGCAGTTCTTC

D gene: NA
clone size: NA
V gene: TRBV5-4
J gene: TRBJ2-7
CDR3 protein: CASSLSRGPQYF
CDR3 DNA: TGTGCCAGCAGCTTGTCAAGAGGGCCGCAGTACTTC

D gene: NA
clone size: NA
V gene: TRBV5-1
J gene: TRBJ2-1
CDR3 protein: CASSRVPVDRYNEQFF
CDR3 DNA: TGCGCCAGCAGCCGCGTGCCGGTTGACAGATACAATGAGCAGTTCTTC

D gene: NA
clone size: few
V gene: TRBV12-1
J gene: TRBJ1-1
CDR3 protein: CASSFGSAYTEAFF
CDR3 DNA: TGTGCCAGCAGCTTTGGTTCGGCATACACTGAAGCTTTCTTT

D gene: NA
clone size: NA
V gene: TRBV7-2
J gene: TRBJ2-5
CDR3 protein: CASSLMRSEETQYF
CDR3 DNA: TGTGCCAGCAGCTTGATGAGGTCCGAAGAGACCCAGTACTTC

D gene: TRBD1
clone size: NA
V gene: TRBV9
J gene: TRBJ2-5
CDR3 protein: CASSEVQGPPQETQYF
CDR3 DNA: TGTGCCAGCAGCGAGGTACAGGGGCCGCCCCAAGAGACCCAGTACTTC

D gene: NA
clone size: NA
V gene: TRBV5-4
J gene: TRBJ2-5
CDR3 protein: CASTGGLGETQYF
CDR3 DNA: TGTGCCAGCACCGGGGGACTGGGGGAGACCCAGTACTTC

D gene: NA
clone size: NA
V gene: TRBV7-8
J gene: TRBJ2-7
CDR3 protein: CASSHGRNEQYF
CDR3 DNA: TGTGCCAGCAGCCACGGACGAAACGAGCAGTACTTC

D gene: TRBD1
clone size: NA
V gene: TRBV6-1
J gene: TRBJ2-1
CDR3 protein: CAIAGAGQVNNEQFF
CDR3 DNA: TGTGCCATCGCAGGGGCGGGACAGGTTAACAATGAGCAGTTCTTC